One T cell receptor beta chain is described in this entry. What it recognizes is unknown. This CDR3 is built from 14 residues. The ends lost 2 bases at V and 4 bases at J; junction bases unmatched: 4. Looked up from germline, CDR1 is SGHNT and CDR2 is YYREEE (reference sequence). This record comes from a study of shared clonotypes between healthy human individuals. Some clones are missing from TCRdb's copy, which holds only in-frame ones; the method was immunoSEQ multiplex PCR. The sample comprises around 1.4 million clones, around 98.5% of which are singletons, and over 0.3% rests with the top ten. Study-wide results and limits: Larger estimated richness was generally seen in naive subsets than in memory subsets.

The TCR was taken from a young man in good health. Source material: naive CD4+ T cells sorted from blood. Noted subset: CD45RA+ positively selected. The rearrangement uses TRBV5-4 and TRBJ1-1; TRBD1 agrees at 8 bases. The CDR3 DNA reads TGTGCCAGCAGCTTCACAGGGGGGTTCACTGAAGCTTTCTTT. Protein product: CASSFTGGFTEAFF.